This T cell receptor (beta chain) was recovered during a study of a mutant IDH1 vaccine in newly diagnosed glioma. Study as a whole: The start of vaccination came 4-6 weeks after radiotherapy alone, or with temozolomide cycles. Prior therapy was radiotherapy, temozolomide, or both; most received both. General study points: Vaccine-induced immune responses occurred in over 80% of patients.

As regards this clone: Its target is unknown.

The V end was cut by 2 bases, the J end by 7 bases, with 15 bases between. The germline gives CDR1 SGHKS, CDR2 YYEKEE (reference sequence). There are 14 residues in the CDR3. Time point: week 35, safety follow-up. In the vaccine, a single dose held 300 ug of the mutant IDH1 20-mer peptide, along with topical imiquimod. Libraries were prepared by immunoSEQ multiplex PCR; TCRdb keeps only in-frame clonotypes and omits some of them. Of about 69,000 clones listed, more than 75% were seen once; the top ten hold about 2%. The input for sequencing was PBMCs, taken from a glioma patient whose treatment included an IDH1 peptide vaccine. The chain combines TRBV5-5 with TRBJ1-2, with D unclear. This receptor was identified in a young man with glioma. Here the CDR3 DNA reads TGTGCCAGCAGCTTCCCGTCGGCTATAAGTGGCTACACCTTC. Its translation is CASSFPSAISGYTF.